This T cell receptor (beta chain) was recovered during a study of blood T cells in healthy people across ages. PCR was performed a second time for about 6 to 12 cycles using a sample-barcoded 5' primer and a J-beta primer mix. TCRdb re-derived calls from the 5' RACE reads in MiXCR, one entry per CDR3 protein. The sample carries hundreds of thousands of distinct CDR3 sequences, more than 20% recorded once. Trimming removed 6 bases from V and 7 bases from J, with 12 bases in between. This CDR3 spans 12 amino acids. Germline CDR1 reads MDHEN; CDR2 reads SYDVKM. This same sample was also taken into another study, of T cells of mothers and their children.

This sequence joins TRBV28 and TRBJ2-5, with D tentatively TRBD1 (5 bases). The sequenced sample consisted of blood. The TCR sequence derives from a boy between 5 and 17 years old in good health. CDR3 loop: CASRGRRVTQYF. The CDR3 nucleotides are TGTGCCAGCAGGGGGCGAAGGGTGACCCAGTACTTC. The full variable domain, its missing parts supplied by reference TRBV28 and TRBJ2-5, is DVKVTQSSRYLVKRTGEKVFLECVQDMDHENMFWYRQDPGLGLRLIYFSYDVKMKEKGDIPEGYSVSREKKERFSLILESASTNQTSMYLCASRGRRVTQYFGPGTRLLVL.